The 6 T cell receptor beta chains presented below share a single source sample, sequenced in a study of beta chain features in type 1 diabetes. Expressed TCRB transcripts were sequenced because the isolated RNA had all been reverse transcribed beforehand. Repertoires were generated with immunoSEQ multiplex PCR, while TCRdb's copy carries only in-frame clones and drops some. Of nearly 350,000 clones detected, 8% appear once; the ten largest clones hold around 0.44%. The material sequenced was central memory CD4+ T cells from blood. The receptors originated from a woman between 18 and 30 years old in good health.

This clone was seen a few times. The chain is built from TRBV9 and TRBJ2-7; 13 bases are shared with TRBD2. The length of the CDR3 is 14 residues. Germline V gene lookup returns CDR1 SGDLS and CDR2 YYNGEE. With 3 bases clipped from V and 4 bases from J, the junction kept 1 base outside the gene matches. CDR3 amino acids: CASSEGLAGYEQYF. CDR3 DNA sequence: TGTGCCAGCAGCGAGGGACTAGCGGGATACGAGCAGTACTTC.

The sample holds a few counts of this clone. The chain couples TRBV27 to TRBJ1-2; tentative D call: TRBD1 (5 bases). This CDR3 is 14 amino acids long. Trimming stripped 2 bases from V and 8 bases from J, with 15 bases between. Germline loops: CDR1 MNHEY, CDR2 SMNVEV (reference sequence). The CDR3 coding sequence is TGTGCCAGCAGTTTAGACACCCGGGCAGGGGGCTACACCTTC. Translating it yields CASSLDTRAGGYTF.

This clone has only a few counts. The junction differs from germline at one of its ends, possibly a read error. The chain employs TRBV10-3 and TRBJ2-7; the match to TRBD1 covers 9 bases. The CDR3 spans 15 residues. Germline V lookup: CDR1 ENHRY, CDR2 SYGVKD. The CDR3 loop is CASSSIRDRAYEQYF. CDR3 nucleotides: TGTGCCAGCAGTTCCATACGGGACAGGGCTTACGAGCAGTACTTC.

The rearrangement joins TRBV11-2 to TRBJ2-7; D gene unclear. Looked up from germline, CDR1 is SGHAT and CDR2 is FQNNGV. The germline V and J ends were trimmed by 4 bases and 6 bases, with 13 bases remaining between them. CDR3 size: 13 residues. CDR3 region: CASSSGKESEQYF. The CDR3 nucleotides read TGTGCCAGCAGCTCCGGCAAAGAGTCCGAGCAGTACTTC.

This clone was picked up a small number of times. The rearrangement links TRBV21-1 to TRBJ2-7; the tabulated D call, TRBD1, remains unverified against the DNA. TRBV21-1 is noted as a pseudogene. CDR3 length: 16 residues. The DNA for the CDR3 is TGTGCCAGCAGTACGGACCCAAGGACAGGGTCCTACGAGCAGTACTTC. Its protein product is CASSTDPRTGSYEQYF.

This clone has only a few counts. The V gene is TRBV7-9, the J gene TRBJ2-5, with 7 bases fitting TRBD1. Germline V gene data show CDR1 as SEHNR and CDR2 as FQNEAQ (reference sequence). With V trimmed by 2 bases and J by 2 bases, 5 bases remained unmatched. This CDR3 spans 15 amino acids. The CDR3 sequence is CASSLTRTGQETQYF. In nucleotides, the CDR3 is TGTGCCAGCAGCTTAACCCGGACAGGTCAAGAGACCCAGTACTTC.